The subject of this entry is one TCR beta chain. Its specific antigen is unknown. Nothing much larger sits one base from this clone, and base qualities are not available. This entry belongs to a study of OX40 agonist ivuxolimab in advanced cancers. Broadly, across the study: Ivuxolimab was an agonistic, fully human IgG2 monoclonal antibody directed against OX40 (CD134), a costimulatory receptor. Intravenous ivuxolimab was administered to patients every 2 weeks at six dose levels: 0.01, 0.1, 0.3, 1.5, 3 and 10 mg/kg. Of the roughly 52 dose-escalation patients, hepatocellular carcinoma was present in about 19, melanoma in around 15, renal cell carcinoma in 9 and head and neck cancer in 9. The dose-escalation cohort was about 83% male with a mean age of approximately 60 years, ranging from roughly 20 to 80. Prior anti-PD-1, anti-PD-L1 or anti-CTLA-4 therapy was permitted, and checkpoint inhibitors had been received by around 40% of dose-escalation patients. Three dose-escalation patients achieved partial responses, one with hepatocellular carcinoma and two with cutaneous melanoma. The purpose of peripheral TCRbeta sequencing was to test whether ivuxolimab changed TCR sequence diversity and led to clonal T-cell expansion. The paper describes the monotherapy dose-escalation part (N of about 55 patients) of the phase I trial of ivuxolimab.

Genomic DNA was isolated from the sorted cells so that the TCRbeta CDR3 region could be sequenced. TCRbeta CDR3 regions were sequenced using the immunoSEQ Assay. TCRdb's version of the immuneACCESS table is confined to in-frame rearrangements and falls short of the full clone set. An unresolved V gene accounts for under half of the shortfall where checked; the remainder is of unknown origin. The sample table contains 20,000 to 25,000 clones; only one count was recorded for approximately 81% of them. The biggest ten clones account for around 13% of the sample. Patients with autoimmune disease history or receiving systemic immunosuppression were excluded from the trial. Peripheral blood for TCR sequencing was drawn from every dose cohort at baseline, at cycle 4 day 1 and at cycle 7 day 1. Samples were obtained from an open-label, multicenter, first-in-human phase I dose-escalation trial of ivuxolimab. Adults with locally advanced or metastatic melanoma, renal cell, hepatocellular, or head and neck squamous cell carcinoma were enrolled in the trial. Before TCR sequencing, CD4+ T cells and CD8+ T cells were sorted from peripheral blood as separate populations.

The paper's findings and limits, for the study overall: Low levels of normalized T-cell clonal expansion were also shown by some nonresponding patients. On average, CD8+ T cells showed more expanded clones than CD4+ T cells after ivuxolimab. In partial responders in the 0.1-3.0 mg/kg groups, normalized peripheral clonal expansion was found to be among the lowest, especially among CD8+ T cells. At doses of 0.1 to 3.0 mg/kg, clonal expansion of both CD4+ and CD8+ blood T cells was observed from baseline to week 6. Antigen specificity was not determined for the clonally expanded peripheral T cells.

The V end gives up 5 bases and the J end 6 bases, leaving 8 bases in the junction not matched to a gene. From the germline V gene, CDR1 is SGHVS and CDR2 is FNYEAQ. From the cysteine through the phenylalanine, the CDR3 covers 15 amino acids. The retained sequence is limited to the CDR3, 45 bases, with the frame set at the first base. This material consisted of CD4+ or CD8+ T cells sorted from blood, taken in a trial of the OX40 agonist ivuxolimab. Recombination joined TRBV7-6 with TRBJ1-5; 9 of the junction bases match TRBD1. The TCR comes from an adult with an advanced solid tumor such as melanoma, head and neck, liver or kidney cancer. The nucleotides are TGTGCCAGCAGCAAGACACAGGGGGCTATTCAGCCCCAGCATTTT. The encoded protein is CASSKTQGAIQPQHF.